This TCR beta chain is from a study of T cells in Graves' hyperthyroidism and ophthalmopathy. General study findings and limits: Blood also carried most thyroid clonotypes expanded above 0.001.

The CDR3 regions of TCR beta were amplified from RNA transcripts. The TCR CDR3 first-round RT-PCR relied on the HTBI primer set. TCRdb reprocessed the multiplex PCR reads with MiXCR, giving one entry per CDR3 protein. Of some 490,000 distinct CDR3 sequences listed, under 25% were seen once; the top ten hold about half. Individuals with ophthalmopathy presented a Clinical Activity Score of at least 3, a NOSPECS grade of at least 4 and a duration under 3 months. Exclusions: uncontrolled infection, other autoimmune disease, pregnancy, lactation. Diagnoses were made from clinical symptoms, serum measures (thyroxine and TRAb), thyroid ultrasound and orbital computed tomography. Note on this clonotype: As yet, its antigen is unknown.

CDR1 is SEHNR and CDR2 is FQNEAQ in the germline V gene (reference sequence). The CDR3 consists of 13 residues. The ends were cut back, 0 bases at V and 4 bases at J, with 6 bases in the middle. The chain uses TRBV7-9 and TRBJ1-2; D is unclear. This receptor was obtained from a woman in her 70s with Graves' ophthalmopathy. The sample consisted of blood. CDR3 in DNA: TGTGCCAGCAGCTTAGCTTCCGGCTATGGCTACACCTTC. This encodes CASSLASGYGYTF. The complete variable domain, with remaining parts taken from reference TRBV7-9 and TRBJ1-2, reads DTGVSQNPRHKITKRGQNVTFRCDPISEHNRLYWYRQTLGQGPEFLTYFQNEAQLEKSRLLSDRFSAERPKGSFSTLEIQRTEQGDSAMYLCASSLASGYGYTFGSGTRLTVV.